The present T cell receptor (beta chain) was sequenced within a study of blood T cells in healthy people across ages. A second roughly 7 to 11 cycle PCR used barcoded and J-beta primers. A template-switch adaptor that had 12 random nucleotides put a tag on each cDNA molecule. TCRdb redid the calling of the 5' RACE reads with MiXCR, one entry per CDR3 protein. The sample comprises some 1.8 million distinct CDR3 sequences, around 40% of which are singletons, and roughly 23% rests with the top ten. At least 6.5 million PBMCs were isolated per sample. The junction had 10 bases not matched to a gene; V was cut back by 0 bases and J by 0 bases. The CDR3 is 19 amino acids. Germline CDR1 and CDR2: KGHSH and LQKENI.

Sequencing input: blood. The sequence was obtained from a human donor in good health. The chain is built from TRBV18 and TRBJ2-4; TRBD2 matches 8 bases. The CDR3 spells CASSPPRSGGTGAKNIQYF. The CDR3 nucleotides are TGTGCCAGCTCACCACCGAGAAGCGGGGGTACGGGAGCCAAAAACATTCAGTACTTC.